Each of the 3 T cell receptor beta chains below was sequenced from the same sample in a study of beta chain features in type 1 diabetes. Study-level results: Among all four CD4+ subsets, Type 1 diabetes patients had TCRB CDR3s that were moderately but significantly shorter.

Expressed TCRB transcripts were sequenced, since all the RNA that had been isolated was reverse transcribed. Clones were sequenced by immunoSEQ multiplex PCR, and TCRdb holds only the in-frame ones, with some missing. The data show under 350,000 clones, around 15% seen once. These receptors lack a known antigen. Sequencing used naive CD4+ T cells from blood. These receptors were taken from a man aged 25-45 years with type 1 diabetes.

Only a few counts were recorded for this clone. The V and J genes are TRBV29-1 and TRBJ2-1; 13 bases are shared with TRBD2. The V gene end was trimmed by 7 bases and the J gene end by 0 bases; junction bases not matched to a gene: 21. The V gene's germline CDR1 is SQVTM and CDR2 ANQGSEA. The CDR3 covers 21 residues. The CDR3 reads CSAIGLAGVQGPVHSYNEQFF. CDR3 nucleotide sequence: TGCAGCGCCATCGGACTAGCGGGAGTACAAGGCCCAGTTCACTCCTACAATGAGCAGTTCTTC.

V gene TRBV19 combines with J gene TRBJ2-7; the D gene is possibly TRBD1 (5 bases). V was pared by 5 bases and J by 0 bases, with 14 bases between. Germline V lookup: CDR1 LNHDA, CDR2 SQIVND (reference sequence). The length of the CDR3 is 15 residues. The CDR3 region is CASSEQDAYSYEQYF. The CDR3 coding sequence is TGTGCCAGTAGTGAACAGGATGCCTACTCCTACGAGCAGTACTTC. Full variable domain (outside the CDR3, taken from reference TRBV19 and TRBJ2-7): DGGITQSPKYLFRKEGQNVTLSCEQNLNHDAMYWYRQDPGQGLRLIYYSQIVNDFQKGDIAEGYSVSREKKESFPLTVTSAQKNPTAFYLCASSEQDAYSYEQYFGPGTRLTVT.

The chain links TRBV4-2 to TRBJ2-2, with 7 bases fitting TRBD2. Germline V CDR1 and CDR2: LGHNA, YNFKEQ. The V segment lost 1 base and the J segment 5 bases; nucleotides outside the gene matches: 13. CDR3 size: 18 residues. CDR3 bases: TGTGCCAGCAGCCAAGGTAGGGGAGGGACGTTTGGAACCGGGGAGCTGTTTTTT. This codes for CASSQGRGGTFGTGELFF.